This T cell receptor beta chain was retrieved from a study of CD8 T cells in ankylosing spondylitis. With V trimmed by 6 bases and J by 4 bases, 4 bases remained unmatched. This CDR3 has 14 amino acids. CDR1 MNHEY and CDR2 SVGAGI come from the germline V gene. One entry per CDR3 protein, called by TCRdb with MiXCR from the 5' RACE reads. The repertoire holds some 300,000 distinct CDR3 sequences, with less than 25% as singletons. Findings of the study overall: Before this, some motif variants had been reported in reactive arthritis synovial fluid and blood. Clones tied to disease were said to be significantly enriched in matched ankylosing spondylitis synovial fluid. One TCR beta motif, made up of 7 or 8 highly homologous variants, appeared characteristic of ankylosing spondylitis blood.

As concerns this clonotype: What it binds is unknown.

This chain connects TRBV6-5 to TRBJ1-3, with 9 nucleotides matching TRBD1. The receptor comes from a female donor with ankylosing spondylitis or in good health (not recorded which). The sequenced sample was blood, either unsorted or a sorted T cell fraction (not recorded which). CDR3 DNA sequence: TGTGCCAGCAGCCGACAGGGGGGCGGAAACACCATATATTTT. This translates into CASSRQGGGNTIYF.